This entry lists 21 T cell receptor beta chains sequenced from one sample in a study of CD8+ T cells in alopecia areata. Treatment specified: oral pan-JAK inhibitor, 5-10 mg twice daily. Reverse transcription of extracted RNA yielded cDNA, which provided the sequencing template. The method was immunoSEQ multiplex PCR; TCRdb's version includes in-frame clones alone and lacks a portion of them. The sample includes about 200,000 clones, nearly 60% seen only once; the top ten take about 5%. Material: CD4+ T cells sorted from blood, obtained at week 24, from a patient treated with tofacitinib. The receptors stem from a human donor with alopecia areata.

The V gene is TRBV2, the J gene TRBJ2-7; TRBD1 aligns across 10 bases. The trim removed 7 bases at V and 5 bases at J, leaving 11 bases unmatched. The CDR3 consists of 15 residues. Germline V CDR1 and CDR2: SNHLY, FYNNEI. CDR3 residues: CASTTGTGVMHEQYF. CDR3 bases: TGTGCCAGCACTACCGGGACAGGGGTGATGCACGAGCAGTACTTC. The complete variable domain, with remaining parts taken from reference TRBV2 and TRBJ2-7, reads EPEVTQTPSHQVTQMGQEVILRCVPISNHLYFYWYRQILGQKVEFLVSFYNNEISEKSEIFDDQFSVERPDGSNFTLKIRSTKLEDSAMYFCASTTGTGVMHEQYFGPGTRLTVT.

The J gene is TRBJ2-3, the V gene TRBV4-1, with TRBD2 matching over 7 bases. V lost 3 bases, J lost 6 bases, and 24 bases stayed unmatched. Germline CDR1 MGHRA, CDR2 YSYEKL. The length of the CDR3 is 20 residues. CDR3 DNA sequence: TGCGCCAGCAGCCACAATGTGATACTAGCGAAGCCTACGGTCGGCGATACGCAGTATTTT. Translation gives CASSHNVILAKPTVGDTQYF.

The rearrangement joins TRBV5-4 to TRBJ2-5, with 7 bases matching TRBD2. With the DNA end fitting TRBJ2-7 better, the J assignment may be wrong. CDR1 and CDR2 (germline): SGHNT, YYREEE (reference sequence). The length of the CDR3 is 16 residues. Here the CDR3 reads CASSWGGGSRPYEQYF. The CDR3 DNA follows: TGTGCCAGCAGCTGGGGTGGCGGGAGTAGACCCTACGAGCAGTACTTC.

J is TRBJ2-1 and V is TRBV5-4; D is ambiguous. CDR3 length: 15 amino acids. Trimming shortened V by 4 bases and J by 0 bases, and 11 bases separated the two germline ends. Germline V gives CDR1 SGHNT, CDR2 YYREEE (reference sequence). As DNA, the CDR3 is TGTGCCAGCAGCCTAGACCGCCGCTCCTACAATGAGCAGTTCTTC. It encodes CASSLDRRSYNEQFF.

The chain couples TRBV30 to TRBJ1-3; D call uncertain. Trimming pared 3 bases from V and 2 bases from J, leaving 5 bases between. The CDR3 is made up of 12 amino acids. CDR1 is GTSNPN, CDR2 SVGIG, per germline (reference sequence). The CDR3: CAWSGPGNTIYF. As DNA, the CDR3 is TGTGCCTGGAGCGGGCCTGGAAACACCATATATTTT.

The chain has TRBV5-4 and TRBJ2-3; D not resolved. V lost 10 bases and J 0 bases, leaving 18 bases between the germline ends. This CDR3 is built from 15 residues. Germline V gene sequence: CDR1 SGHNT, CDR2 YYREEE (reference sequence). DNA for the CDR3: TGTGCCTCCCGCGCGAGCCCGACTAGCACAGATACGCAGTATTTT. This encodes CASRASPTSTDTQYF.

The rearrangement uses TRBV7-3 and TRBJ2-7; D unresolved. The length of the CDR3 is 12 residues. Germline CDR1 SGHTA, CDR2 FQGTGA. V lost 0 bases to trimming and J lost 2 bases, with 2 bases between them. The CDR3 DNA sequence: TGTGCCAGCAGCTTAACCACCTACGAGCAGTACTTC. This encodes CASSLTTYEQYF.

The chain couples TRBV9 to TRBJ1-1, with D unresolved. The germline CDR1 and CDR2 sequences are SGDLS and YYNGEE. The V end was cut by 1 base, the J end by 1 base, with 8 bases between. This CDR3 contains 14 residues. Here the CDR3 DNA reads TGTGCCAGCAGCGTATTTGATGGGAACACTGAAGCTTTCTTT. Residues: CASSVFDGNTEAFF.

The chain employs TRBV5-1 and TRBJ1-4; 9 bases line up with TRBD1. V dropped 4 bases and J dropped 5; count of bases not matched to a gene: 3. This CDR3 is 14 amino acids long. From germline, CDR1 is SGHRS and CDR2 YFSETQ. DNA of the CDR3: TGCGCCAGCAGCGCGGACAGGGGAAATGAAAAACTGTTTTTT. It is translated as CASSADRGNEKLFF.

V gene TRBV4-1 combines with J gene TRBJ2-3, with 11 bases fitting TRBD2. The CDR3 covers 17 residues. V was pared by 4 bases and J by 2 bases, with 8 bases of the junction left unmatched. Per the germline V gene, CDR1 is MGHRA and CDR2 is YSYEKL. The CDR3 DNA is TGCGCCAGCAGCCGGCAACTAGCGGGAGTCCTCACAGATACGCAGTATTTT. It encodes CASSRQLAGVLTDTQYF.

This chain uses TRBV5-1 with TRBJ2-4, with D maybe TRBD2 (6 bases). This CDR3 contains 16 residues. Germline assignment: CDR1 SGHRS and CDR2 YFSETQ. Deletions cut 2 bases from V and 3 bases from J, with 15 bases between. The CDR3 sequence: CASSFSSETNKNIQYF. CDR3 in DNA: TGCGCCAGCAGCTTTTCTAGCGAGACTAACAAAAACATTCAGTACTTC. Full variable domain (missing parts from reference TRBV5-1 and TRBJ2-4): KAGVTQTPRYLIKTRGQQVTLSCSPISGHRSVSWYQQTPGQGLQFLFEYFSETQRNKGNFPGRFSGRQFSNSRSEMNVSTLELGDSALYLCASSFSSETNKNIQYFGAGTRLSVL.

The V and J genes are TRBV5-6 and TRBJ2-7; 7 bases map to TRBD1. J lost 2 bases, V lost 0 bases, and 2 bases had no gene match. This CDR3 contains 14 residues. Germline V lookup: CDR1 SGHDT, CDR2 YYEEEE. DNA for the CDR3: TGTGCCAGCAGCTTGGGACAGGGAGCCTACGAGCAGTACTTC. Translating gives CASSLGQGAYEQYF. The full variable domain, rest sourced from reference TRBV5-6 and TRBJ2-7, is DAGVTQSPTHLIKTRGQQVTLRCSPKSGHDTVSWYQQALGQGPQFIFQYYEEEERQRGNFPDRFSGHQFPNYSSELNVNALLLGDSALYLCASSLGQGAYEQYFGPGTRLTVT.

The V call is TRBV4-2, the J call TRBJ2-5; D unclear. Trimming pared 1 base from V and 3 bases from J, leaving 9 bases between. The CDR3 length is 14 residues. Germline V CDR1 and CDR2: LGHNA, YNFKEQ. CDR3: CASSQVVEEETQYF. The CDR3 DNA is TGTGCCAGCAGCCAAGTCGTGGAAGAAGAGACCCAGTACTTC.

This clone was seen only a few times. The same CDR3 is also encoded by other DNA sequences in this sample. This chain links TRBV20-1 with TRBJ1-2; no clear D. The CDR3 contains 8 residues. Germline CDR1 and CDR2: DFQATT and SNEGSKA (reference sequence). V was clipped by 6 bases and J by 4 bases, with 0 bases between them. For the CDR3, the DNA is TGCAGTGCCTATGGCTACACCTTC. Its protein product is CSAYGYTF.

This clone came up a few times. V usage is TRBV5-6 and J usage is TRBJ2-2; 11 bases match TRBD2. Germline V gene sequence: CDR1 SGHDT, CDR2 YYEEEE. With 5 bases clipped from V and 4 bases from J, the junction kept 4 bases outside the gene matches. The CDR3 has 15 residues. The CDR3 DNA is TGTGCCAGCAGGTCTGGACTAGCGGGCACCGGGGAGCTGTTTTTT. Residues: CASRSGLAGTGELFF.

The chain joins TRBV6-5 to TRBJ2-2; D not certain. The CDR3 runs to 15 residues. Germline V gene lookup returns CDR1 MNHEY and CDR2 SVGAGI. V lost 5 bases to trimming and J lost 1 base, with 11 bases between them. The DNA for the CDR3 is TGTGCCAGCAGTCACCTTCCGGAGAACACCGGGGAGCTGTTTTTT. Protein product: CASSHLPENTGELFF.

This chain links TRBV29-1 with TRBJ1-4, with 8 bases lining up with TRBD1. V shed 6 bases, J shed 0 bases, and the junction held 6 bases outside the gene matches. CDR3 length equals 15 residues. Per the germline V gene, CDR1 is SQVTM and CDR2 is ANQGSEA. The CDR3 DNA follows: TGCAGCGTCTCAGGGGGCGGCTCAACTAATGAAAAACTGTTTTTT. Amino acids: CSVSGGGSTNEKLFF.

The V and J genes are TRBV7-6 and TRBJ2-1; no reliable D call. The germline V and J ends were trimmed by 4 bases and 4 bases, with 17 bases remaining between them. The CDR3 sequence is 16 residues long. Germline loops: CDR1 SGHVS, CDR2 FNYEAQ. The CDR3 is CASSSKPRLGYNEQFF. CDR3 DNA sequence: TGTGCCAGCAGCTCAAAGCCGAGACTTGGATACAATGAGCAGTTCTTC.

The V and J genes are TRBV6-6 and TRBJ1-4; D is perhaps TRBD1 (5 bases). Germline loops: CDR1 MNHNY, CDR2 SVGAGI (reference sequence). V was clipped by 6 bases and J by 4 bases, with 15 bases between them. The CDR3 length is 15 residues. The CDR3 DNA is TGTGCCAGCAGGGAACCGGGACTCAGTAATGAAAAACTGTTTTTT. It yields the protein CASREPGLSNEKLFF.

The rearrangement joins TRBV7-2 to TRBJ1-1; D is unresolved. V was pared by 5 bases and J by 0 bases, with 13 bases between. The germline CDR1 and CDR2 sequences are SGHTA and FQGNSA. CDR3 length: 15 residues. The CDR3 here is CASSRKLGLNTEAFF. The CDR3 region has the DNA TGTGCCAGCAGCCGTAAATTGGGGTTGAACACTGAAGCTTTCTTT.

V and J are TRBV25-1 and TRBJ2-5, with D perhaps being TRBD1 or TRBD2 (5 bases each). The V end lost 5 bases, the J end lost 7 bases, and 14 bases lay between the germline ends. CDR3 length equals 13 residues. The germline V gene encodes CDR1 MGHDK and CDR2 SYGVNS. CDR3 DNA: TGTGCCAGCAGTAAAGGGACGTCGAGGACCCAGTACTTC. Amino acid sequence: CASSKGTSRTQYF.